This entry concerns a single T cell receptor (beta chain). This clone was seen more than once but under ten times. Which antigen it targets is not known. No base-level quality is on record; no much larger clone is a single base apart. The data stem from a study of beta chain features in type 1 diabetes (dated by TCRdb to the late 2010s). Describing the broader study: Patients and healthy donors did not differ in mean age, gender distribution, total cell number or subset yield. In the study, TCRB repertoires of sorted circulating CD4+ T cell subsets from recently diagnosed type 1 diabetes patients were compared with those of matched healthy donors. Across all samples, about 110 million sorted cells were examined, and cell number per subset correlated strongly with RNA yield. Naive and central memory subsets were obtained from all 30 or so donors, but regulatory and stem cell-like memory subsets were isolated from only 8 patients and roughly eight healthy donors. Overall study outcomes, separate from this receptor: HLA sub-analyses involved small numbers of individuals, so any influence of HLA type on TCRB rearrangement remained unresolved. Naive, central memory and regulatory TCRB repertoires appeared to be more alike among patients than among healthy donors. Fewer insertions and more nucleotide deletions at VDJ recombination sites were observed in patients with type 1 diabetes, implying thymic rearrangement abnormalities. In all four CD4+ subsets, TCRB CDR3 length was moderately but significantly shorter in type 1 diabetes patients. Because cDNA was sequenced instead of genomic DNA, highly expressing activated cells could be over-represented, though the groups showed no difference in activation or CD3 levels. Shorter templates might have been favored by PCR, but patient and control samples were amplified and corrected together, so both groups would have been affected equally by any skew.

Each donor gave one peripheral blood draw, roughly 120 mL on average, collected into heparinised tubes. A BD FACSAria II was used to sort naive, central memory, regulatory and stem cell-like memory CD4+ T cells with a panel that included CD45RO, CCR7, CD25, CD127, CD95 and CD27. Every sorted population had a purity above 95%. PBMCs were separated immediately by Lymphoprep density gradient centrifugation and were stained directly, without being cultured. So that batch effects would be minimized, each experiment stained and sorted samples in pairs, pairing one healthy donor with one patient. The High Capacity cDNA Reverse Transcription Kit was used to reverse transcribe all of the isolated RNA, meaning that expressed TCRB transcripts were what got sequenced. Naive, central memory and regulatory T cell samples underwent deep immunoSEQ sequencing, averaging about 3.57 million total reads per sample. After sorted cells were lysed in RLT buffer, RNA was extracted with DNase-treated RNeasy Micro or Mini kits, with the choice depending on cell number. To prevent cross-contamination, every cell subset was processed on its own, while patient and healthy donor samples were processed together. The immunoSEQ multiplex PCR was used to amplify TCRB sequences from cDNA, yielding 87-bp fragments that span the CDR3 region. Amplicons were sequenced on the Illumina HiSeq platform. As for the original processing: PCR bias was corrected computationally using synthetic template baselines, and reads within Hamming distance 2 were collapsed, with unmergeable singletons discarded. Reads were aligned to IMGT to assign V, D and J genes, CDR3 length, and insertions or deletions at six rearrangement sites. Within each subset, clonotype counts were normalized to sorted cell number, and only after that were true diversity and Gini coefficients computed with the tcR R package. Repertoire sharing was quantified using the overlap coefficient calculated on TCRB nucleotide sequences. TCRdb obtained this table from immuneACCESS and retained in-frame rearrangements with V and J assigned. These tables miss some clones; where compared with another copy, unresolved V genes account for less than half of the shortfall, and the remainder is unexplained. That table is the source of V, J and clone size, and D and trimming were worked out from the DNA. The sample data list over 150,000 clones, and about 13% of these were observed just once. 0.62% of the sample is in the top ten clones.

Taken from the germline V gene, the CDR1 and CDR2 loops are MNHEY and SVGAGI. Including cysteine and phenylalanine, the CDR3 has 11 amino acids. The DNA shown is the 33-base CDR3, in frame from base 1. Cut back by 2 bases and 6 bases, the V and J ends lie 5 bases apart. The sequence joins TRBV6-5 to TRBJ2-7, and TRBD2 may be the D gene, going by 5 matching bases. The sequence was collected from a woman aged 18 to 35 in good health. Sequenced input: central memory CD4+ T cells from blood. The DNA sequence follows: TGTGCCAGCAGTTACCTAGCCGAGCAGTACTTC. Translated, this gives CASSYLAEQYF.